The T cell receptor (beta chain) described here comes from a study of metastatic and nonmetastatic thyroid tumors. Study-level information: The authors compared repertoires across blood and tumor or nodule tissue from malignant and benign thyroid patients.

A few counts support this clone. No antigen is known for it. Nobody among the patients had been given any treatment before thyroid surgery. TCRdb redid the clone calls on the PCR reads using MiXCR. Counted here are 6,000 or so clones, about 31% occurring once; the ten biggest clones make up less than 60%. Study-wide findings and caveats: Compared with benign nodules, malignant thyroid tumors were reported to have significantly higher TCR beta diversity in both blood and tumor.

Sequencing input: adjacent normal tissue. The origin of this receptor is a female donor with papillary thyroid cancer or a benign thyroid nodule (not recorded which). Some clones in this sample may be carry-over from other donors' samples.

The CDR3 reads CASSLNRDHYEQYF. CDR3 DNA sequence: TGTGCCAGCAGCCTTAACAGGGACCACTACGAGCAGTACTTC. The genes are TRBV28 and TRBJ2-7; maybe TRBD1 (6 bases). Trimming cost V 6 bases and J 3 bases, with 15 bases left between them. From germline, CDR1 is MDHEN and CDR2 SYDVKM. This CDR3 is 14 amino acids long.